A selection of T cell receptor beta chains follows, all from one sample in a study of CD8 T cells in ankylosing spondylitis. Each CDR3 protein is one row after TCRdb ran MiXCR on the 5' RACE reads. Among about 450,000 distinct CDR3 sequences listed, roughly 25% were seen once. Sequencing used blood, either unsorted or a sorted T cell fraction (not recorded which). The receptors derive from a male donor with ankylosing spondylitis. CDR3s include the opening cysteine and the closing phenylalanine or tryptophan. D genes are given only for firm matches. Expanded clones are given a class, and other clones once, few, many or no size at all.

size	V	D	J	DNA	CDR3
-	TRBV7-2	-	TRBJ2-1	TGTGCCAGCAGCTTTTACGGGACGTACAATGAGCAGTTCTTC	CASSFYGTYNEQFF
-	TRBV3-1	-	TRBJ2-1	TGTGCCAGCAGCCAAGATCTTGAGTATGAGCAGTTCTTC	CASSQDLEYEQFF
-	TRBV10-3	TRBD2	TRBJ2-1	TGTGCCGCAGCCGGGACTAGCGGGGGGACTAACAATGAGCAGTTCTTC	CAAAGTSGGTNNEQFF
-	TRBV5-6	TRBD1	TRBJ2-6	TGTGCCAGCAGCTTAAGGGGGCGACTCTCTGGGGCCAACGTCCTGACTTTC	CASSLRGRLSGANVLTF
-	TRBV10-3	TRBD2	TRBJ2-7	TGTGCCACCGGGCTAGCGGGAACCTACGAGCAGTACTTC	CATGLAGTYEQYF
many	TRBV3-1	-	TRBJ2-2	TGTGCCAGCAGCCAGTTCGTCCGCGGGGAGCTGTTTTTT	CASSQFVRGELFF
-	TRBV2	-	TRBJ2-2	TGTGCCAGCAGTGTACAGGGTACGGACACCGGGGAGCTGTTTTTT	CASSVQGTDTGELFF
-	TRBV10-3	-	TRBJ2-5	TGTTCCATCAGTGAAGGGGTCGGTGGAGAGACCCAGTACTTC	CSISEGVGGETQYF
-	TRBV3-1	TRBD2	TRBJ2-2	TGTGCCAGCAGCGACTACCCGGGAGCGGGAGGAACCGGGGAGCTGTTTTTT	CASSDYPGAGGTGELFF
few	TRBV2	-	TRBJ2-1	TGTGCCAGCGGTGGGTCTAGCTCCTACAATGAGCAGTTCTTC	CASGGSSSYNEQFF
few	TRBV29-1	-	TRBJ2-1	TGCAGCGTGGCAATAGGGAAAACGTTCTTC	CSVAIGKTFF
-	TRBV12-3/TRBV12-4	TRBD1	TRBJ1-1	TGTGCCAGCAGTTTGATGGGGACAGGGGAAGCTTTCTTT	CASSLMGTGEAFF
-	TRBV7-9	TRBD2	TRBJ2-5	TGTGCCAGCAGCTCGGGACTAGTGATGGGAGAGACCCAGTACTTC	CASSSGLVMGETQYF
-	TRBV27	-	TRBJ2-2	TGTGCCAGCAGTTTATCGAGGGGAGGCGGGGAGCTGTTTTTT	CASSLSRGGGELFF
few	TRBV4-2	TRBD1	TRBJ2-1	TGTGCCAGCAGCCTCTCATTCCGGACAGGGGACACCAATGAGCAGTTCTTC	CASSLSFRTGDTNEQFF
-	TRBV27	-	TRBJ1-6	TGTGCCAGCGGAAAAGACACCGGCGGGTCACCCCTCCACTTT	CASGKDTGGSPLHF
many	TRBV7-2	-	TRBJ2-7	TGTGCCAGCAGCTTATCGGGAAGGCAGTACTTC	CASSLSGRQYF
-	TRBV7-2	TRBD1	TRBJ2-2	TGTGCCAGCAGCCCAGGGGGCGTGTACGGGGAGCTGTTTTTT	CASSPGGVYGELFF
-	TRBV7-9	-	TRBJ2-7	TGTGCCAGCAGCAGGACCCTCGGGGCCGAGAATTACGAGCAGTACTTC	CASSRTLGAENYEQYF